Listed here are 22 T cell receptor beta chains from one sample, sequenced in a study of blood T cells in healthy people across ages. A second 7 to 11 cycle PCR used barcoded and J-beta primers. TCRdb itself ran the 5' RACE reads through MiXCR, one entry per CDR3 protein. This table holds approximately 2,000,000 distinct CDR3 sequences, 30% to 40% found once. The sequenced material came from blood. The receptors originated from a human donor in good health.

The chain couples TRBV12-3 or TRBV12-4 to TRBJ2-6; 7 bases are shared with TRBD1. Germline trimming cut 6 bases from V and 0 bases from J; bases unmatched to any gene: 8. This CDR3 has 17 amino acids. The CDR3 DNA is TGTGCCAGCAGGACTCGGGACAGCCTCTCTGGGGCCAACGTCCTGACTTTC. This translates into CASRTRDSLSGANVLTF.

This clonotype was detected only a few times. The chain joins TRBV10-3 to TRBJ1-2; 10 bases line up with TRBD1. The germline V gene encodes CDR1 ENHRY and CDR2 SYGVKD. The CDR3 runs 17 residues. V dropped 10 bases and J dropped 6; count of bases not matched to a gene: 20. The CDR3 loop is CARLNHIQDRGGDGYTF. The CDR3 region has the DNA TGTGCCAGACTAAACCACATCCAGGACAGGGGGGGAGATGGCTACACCTTC.

V and J are TRBV18 and TRBJ2-5; possible D gene TRBD1, 6 bases. Germline V gene lookup returns CDR1 KGHSH and CDR2 LQKENI. Trimming removed 3 bases from V and 2 bases from J, with 13 bases in between. The CDR3 covers 15 residues. This CDR3 reads CASSPQLGQQETQYF. The CDR3 nucleotides read TGTGCCAGCTCACCTCAACTCGGACAGCAAGAGACCCAGTACTTC.

This rearrangement joins TRBV11-2 to TRBJ2-3; TRBD2 matches at 8 bases. The germline gives CDR1 SGHAT, CDR2 FQNNGV. The CDR3 is 16 residues long. V trimming: 5 bases; J trimming: 2 bases; junction bases outside the gene matches: 9. CDR3 in DNA: TGTGCCAGCAGCCCGGGCGGCGGGGGGCACACAGATACGCAGTATTTT. Translated, it gives CASSPGGGGHTDTQYF. The entire variable domain, with the rest obtained from reference TRBV11-2 and TRBJ2-3, is as follows: EAGVAQSPRYKIIEKRQSVAFWCNPISGHATLYWYQQILGQGPKLLIQFQNNGVVDDSQLPKDRFSAERLKGVDSTLKIQPAKLEDSAVYLCASSPGGGGHTDTQYFGPGTRLTVL.

The sample holds a few counts of this clonotype. V gene TRBV4-3 combines with J gene TRBJ2-1; no clear D gene. CDR1 LGHNA and CDR2 YSLEER come from the germline V gene. V was trimmed by 0 bases and J by 4 bases, leaving 16 bases between them. The CDR3 extends over 17 amino acids. The CDR3 sequence: CASSQDPNYEDYNEQFF. Here the CDR3 DNA reads TGCGCCAGCAGCCAAGACCCTAACTACGAAGATTACAATGAGCAGTTCTTC.

The chain joins TRBV7-2 to TRBJ1-4; TRBD1 is a possible D gene (5 bases). V was pared by 4 bases and J by 8 bases, with 20 bases between. The CDR3 runs to 16 residues. Germline lookup yields CDR1 SGHTA and CDR2 FQGNSA. The CDR3 DNA reads as TGTGCCAGCAGCTCGCCTCGGTGGGGGGAAGGGGAAAAACTGTTTTTT. It translates to CASSSPRWGEGEKLFF.

For this clonotype: The junction departs from the called germline gene at one end, perhaps through a read error. This sequence joins TRBV3-1 and TRBJ2-5; a weak D match, TRBD1 (6 bases). The J call may not be correct, given that the DNA end is closer to TRBJ2-7. The CDR3 consists of 18 residues. CDR1 LGHDT and CDR2 YNNKEL come from the germline V gene (reference sequence). The CDR3 DNA reads as TGTGCCAGTAGCCAAGGATCATCCTGGGTAGGGGGTTACTACGAGCAGTACTTC. Protein sequence: CASSQGSSWVGGYYEQYF.

Comment on this clonotype: At one boundary the junction diverges from the germline segment, which might be a read error. J is TRBJ2-1 and V is TRBV28; D possibly corresponds to TRBD2 (7 bases). The germline V gene encodes CDR1 MDHEN and CDR2 SYDVKM. This CDR3 is built from 13 residues. CDR3 bases: TGTGCCAGCATCGGCGGGGGCCACAACGAGCAGTTCTTC. It is translated as CASIGGGHNEQFF.

This clonotype was seen a few times. J is TRBJ2-3 and V is TRBV7-3; D gene unclear. V lost 5 bases to trimming and J lost 4 bases, with 10 bases between them. CDR1 and CDR2 from the germline V gene are SGHTA and FQGTGA. CDR3 length: 13 amino acids. The CDR3 loop reads CASSPQLADTQYF. CDR3 bases: TGTGCCAGCAGCCCGCAATTAGCAGATACGCAGTATTTT.

Notes on this clonotype: One base away lies a much larger clone, so this may be a sequencing read error. The gene calls are TRBV9 and TRBJ1-2, with 9 bases matching TRBD1. With 4 bases clipped from V and 1 base from J, the junction kept 5 bases outside the gene matches. CDR1 is SGDLS and CDR2 is YYNGEE in the germline V gene. The CDR3 spans 15 residues. The CDR3 DNA sequence: TGTGCCAGCAGCCCCCGGGACAGGGATAACTATGGCTACACCTTC. Translation: CASSPRDRDNYGYTF.

The genes are TRBV5-4 and TRBJ2-1, with D maybe TRBD1 (7 bases). The CDR3 is made up of 14 amino acids. From germline, CDR1 is SGHNT and CDR2 YYREEE (reference sequence). The V end was cut by 4 bases, the J end by 9 bases, with 17 bases between. The CDR3 region has the DNA TGTGCCAGCAGCCAAGCAGGGGGGCCGGTTGAGCAGTTCTTC. Translated: CASSQAGGPVEQFF.

The chain combines TRBV6-2 or TRBV6-3 with TRBJ2-7; D ambiguous. This CDR3 spans 11 amino acids. Germline V lookup: CDR1 MNHEY, CDR2 SVGEGT. V gave up 10 bases and J gave up 3 bases, with 10 bases separating them. For the CDR3, the DNA is TGTGCCACCCTGAAGGGCTACGAGCAGTACTTC. Protein product: CATLKGYEQYF.

The V and J genes are TRBV20-1 and TRBJ1-6; D gene ambiguous. The germline V and J ends were trimmed by 5 bases and 9 bases, with 20 bases remaining between them. Germline CDR1 is DFQATT and CDR2 is SNEGSKA (reference sequence). The CDR3 loop spans 15 amino acids. The chain's CDR3 is CSAQTRAAAPSPLHF. CDR3 DNA sequence: TGCAGTGCTCAGACCCGGGCAGCCGCCCCTTCACCCCTCCACTTT.

At least ten counts were recorded for this clonotype. This chain links TRBV20-1 with TRBJ2-3; D remains unclear. Germline lookup yields CDR1 DFQATT and CDR2 SNEGSKA (reference sequence). Trimming shortened V by 6 bases and J by 3 bases, and 10 bases separated the two germline ends. The CDR3 runs 12 residues. The CDR3 sequence is CSAPVRTDTQYF. The CDR3 nucleotides are TGCAGTGCCCCGGTGAGGACAGATACGCAGTATTTT.

The table lists this clonotype with many counts. This chain joins TRBV29-1 and TRBJ2-7; tentative D call: TRBD2 (5 bases). Germline assignment: CDR1 SQVTM and CDR2 ANQGSEA. The CDR3 is 11 residues long. V shed 7 bases and J shed 0 bases, with 7 bases lying between them. The CDR3 DNA is TGCAGCGCCGGGATCTCCTACGAGCAGTACTTC. Translated: CSAGISYEQYF.

A few counts support this clonotype. This chain links TRBV6-5 with TRBJ1-2, with D possibly matching TRBD1 (6 bases). The CDR3 is 15 residues long. Germline CDR1 and CDR2: MNHEY and SVGAGI. V lost 7 bases, J lost 6 bases, and 21 bases lay in between. CDR3 DNA sequence: TGTGCCAGCACAATCGGGGAGGGGGGATTTGATGGCTACACCTTC. This gives the protein CASTIGEGGFDGYTF.

This clonotype has only a few counts. The chain combines TRBV9 with TRBJ2-5, with no clear D. Trimming stripped 0 bases from V and 2 bases from J, with 8 bases between. Germline CDR1 and CDR2: SGDLS and YYNGEE. CDR3 length equals 14 residues. This chain's CDR3 is CASSVGSRQETQYF. CDR3 in DNA: TGTGCCAGCAGCGTAGGAAGTAGACAAGAGACCCAGTACTTC. Full variable domain (rest looked up from reference TRBV9 and TRBJ2-5): DSGVTQTPKHLITATGQRVTLRCSPRSGDLSVYWYQQSLDQGLQFLIQYYNGEERAKGNILERFSAQQFPDLHSELNLSSLELGDSALYFCASSVGSRQETQYFGPGTRLLVL.

This chain joins TRBV7-8 and TRBJ2-1, with TRBD1 identical over 8 bases. The CDR3 is 16 residues long. V shed 2 bases and J 6 bases; nucleotides not matched to a gene: 9. CDR1 is SGHVS and CDR2 is FQNEAQ in the germline V gene. CDR3 sequence: CASSLLPPGQGNEQFF. The CDR3 coding sequence is TGTGCCAGCAGCTTACTACCGCCAGGACAGGGCAATGAGCAGTTCTTC.

There are many counts of this clonotype. The genes are TRBV20-1 and TRBJ2-7, with a tentative D call TRBD2 (7 bases). With 0 bases removed from V and 6 bases from J, the gap between germline ends came to 24 bases. From germline, CDR1 is DFQATT and CDR2 SNEGSKA (reference sequence). The CDR3 consists of 17 residues. The CDR3: CSARDRGGAMYASEQYF. CDR3 bases: TGCAGTGCTAGAGATAGGGGGGGGGCCATGTATGCCTCCGAGCAGTACTTC.

In this sample, this clonotype turned up a few times. The genes are TRBV7-2 and TRBJ1-1, with D uncertain. Trimming shortened V by 8 bases and J by 6 bases, and 16 bases separated the two germline ends. Per the germline V gene, CDR1 is SGHTA and CDR2 is FQGNSA. The CDR3 is made up of 13 amino acids. CDR3 DNA: TGTGCCAGCTCCCCCCTATTGGCGGCTGAAGCTTTCTTT. This translates into CASSPLLAAEAFF.

The chain recombines TRBV4-2 with TRBJ1-2; D is unclear. The CDR3 is 14 residues long. The germline V gene has CDR1 LGHNA and CDR2 YNFKEQ. V lost 0 bases and J 4 bases, leaving 9 bases between the germline ends. CDR3 bases: TGTGCCAGCAGCCAAGATCAGACAAGCTATGGCTACACCTTC. It encodes CASSQDQTSYGYTF.

This clonotype was seen only a few times. The chain carries TRBV6-5 and TRBJ2-1, with 7 bases that match TRBD2. The CDR3 sequence is 14 residues long. Unmatched junction bases numbered 3, after V lost 5 bases and J lost 2 bases. Germline CDR1 is MNHEY and CDR2 is SVGAGI. The CDR3 spells CASSPGLPYNEQFF. DNA of the CDR3: TGTGCCAGCAGTCCGGGACTACCCTACAATGAGCAGTTCTTC.